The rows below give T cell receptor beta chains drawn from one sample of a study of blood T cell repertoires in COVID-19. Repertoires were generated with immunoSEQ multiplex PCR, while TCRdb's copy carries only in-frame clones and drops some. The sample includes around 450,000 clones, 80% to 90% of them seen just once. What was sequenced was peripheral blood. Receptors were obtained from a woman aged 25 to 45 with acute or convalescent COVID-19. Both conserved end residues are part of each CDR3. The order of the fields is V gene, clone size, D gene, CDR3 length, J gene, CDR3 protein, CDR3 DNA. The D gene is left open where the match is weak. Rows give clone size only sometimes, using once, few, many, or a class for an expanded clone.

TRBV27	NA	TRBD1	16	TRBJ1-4	CASSFMGQGNREKLFF	TGTGCCAGCAGTTTTATGGGACAGGGGAATCGTGAAAAACTGTTTTTT
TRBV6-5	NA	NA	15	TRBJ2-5	CASTRGSGTQETQYF	TGTGCCAGCACCAGGGGAAGCGGCACACAAGAGACCCAGTACTTC
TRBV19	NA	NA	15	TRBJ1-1	CASSVPEAANTEAFF	TGTGCCAGTAGTGTGCCAGAGGCGGCGAACACTGAAGCTTTCTTT
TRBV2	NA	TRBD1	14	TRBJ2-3	CASGGQGARDTQYF	TGTGCCAGCGGGGGACAGGGGGCGAGGGATACGCAGTATTTT
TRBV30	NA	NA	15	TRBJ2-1	CAWSAGQLRYNEQFF	TGTGCCTGGAGTGCGGGACAATTGCGGTACAATGAGCAGTTCTTC
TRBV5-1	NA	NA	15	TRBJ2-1	CASSSPPTEYNEQFF	TGCGCCAGCAGCTCTCCCCCGACAGAGTACAATGAGCAGTTCTTC
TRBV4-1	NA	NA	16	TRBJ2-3	CASSQDPRSRADTQYF	TGCGCCAGCAGCCAAGATCCGAGGAGCCGCGCAGATACGCAGTATTTT
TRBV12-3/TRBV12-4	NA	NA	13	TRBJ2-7	CASTASTEYEQYF	TGTGCCAGCACCGCGTCGACAGAATACGAGCAGTACTTC
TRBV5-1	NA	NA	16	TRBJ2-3	CASSLGSRTFTDTQYF	TGCGCCAGCAGCTTGGGGTCTCGGACATTCACAGATACGCAGTATTTT
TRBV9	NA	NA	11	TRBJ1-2	CASHSNYGYTF	TGTGCCAGTCACAGTAACTATGGCTACACCTTC
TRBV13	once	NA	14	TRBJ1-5	CASSFHRANQPQHF	TGTGCCAGCAGCTTCCACAGGGCCAATCAGCCCCAGCATTTT
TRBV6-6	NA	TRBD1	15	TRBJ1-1	CASRDREGGNTEAFF	TGTGCCAGCAGGGACAGGGAAGGGGGGAACACTGAAGCTTTCTTT
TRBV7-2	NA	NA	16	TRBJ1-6	CASSLYLQGPYSPLHF	TGTGCCAGCAGCTTATATCTCCAGGGTCCGTATTCACCCCTCCACTTT
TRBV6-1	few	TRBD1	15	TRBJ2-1	CASRNHRGKYNEQFF	TGTGCCAGCAGAAATCACAGGGGAAAATACAATGAGCAGTTCTTC
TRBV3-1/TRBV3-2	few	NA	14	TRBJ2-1	CASSQDSIDDEQFF	TGTGCCAGCAGCCAAGATAGCATTGACGACGAGCAGTTCTTC
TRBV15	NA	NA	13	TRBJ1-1	CATTTGSGTEAFF	TGTGCCACCACCACAGGGTCGGGCACTGAAGCTTTCTTT
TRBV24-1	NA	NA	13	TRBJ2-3	CATSDLWQDTQYF	TGTGCCACCAGTGATTTGTGGCAGGATACGCAGTATTTT
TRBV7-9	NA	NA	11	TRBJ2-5	CASSLVGVTYF	TGTGCCAGCAGCTTAGTCGGGGTAACCTACTTC
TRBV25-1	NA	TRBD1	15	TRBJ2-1	CASSESGTGGNEQFF	TGTGCCAGCAGTGAATCTGGGACAGGCGGTAATGAGCAGTTCTTC
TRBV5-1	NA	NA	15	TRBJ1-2	CASSPRGGGDYGYTF	TGCGCCAGCAGCCCGAGAGGCGGGGGGGACTATGGCTACACCTTC
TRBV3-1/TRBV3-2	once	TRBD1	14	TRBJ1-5	CASSTGTGSWPQHF	TGTGCCAGCAGCACCGGGACAGGGTCTTGGCCCCAGCATTTT
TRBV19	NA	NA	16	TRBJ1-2	CASSDQPGTVGIGYTF	TGTGCCAGTAGTGATCAGCCGGGGACTGTTGGGATTGGCTACACCTTC
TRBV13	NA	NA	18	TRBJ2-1	CASSLTRVTQRKMNEQFF	TGTGCCAGCAGCTTAACGCGGGTGACACAGAGGAAGATGAATGAGCAGTTCTTC
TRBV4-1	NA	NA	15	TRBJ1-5	CASSQGPGYNQPQHF	TGCGCCAGCAGCCAAGGGCCAGGGTACAATCAGCCCCAGCATTTT
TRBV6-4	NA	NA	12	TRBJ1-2	CASSGRGGGYTF	TGTGCCAGCAGTGGCAGGGGCGGTGGCTACACCTTC
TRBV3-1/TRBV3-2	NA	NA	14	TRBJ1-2	CASSRGRGNYGYTF	TGTGCCAGCAGCCGGGGCAGGGGTAACTATGGCTACACCTTC
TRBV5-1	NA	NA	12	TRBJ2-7	CASSLSGFEQYF	TGCGCCAGCAGCTTGTCGGGGTTCGAGCAGTACTTC
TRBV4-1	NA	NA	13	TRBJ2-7	CASSQPGNYEQYF	TGCGCCAGCAGCCAACCGGGGAACTACGAGCAGTACTTC
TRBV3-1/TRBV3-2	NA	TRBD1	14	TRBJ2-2	CASRRTGGTGELFF	TGTGCCAGCAGACGGACAGGGGGCACCGGGGAGCTGTTTTTT
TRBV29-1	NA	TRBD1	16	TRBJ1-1	CSVEDTGTGGLTEAFF	TGCAGCGTTGAGGACACCGGGACAGGGGGCCTCACTGAAGCTTTCTTT
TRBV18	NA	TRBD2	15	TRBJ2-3	CASSPPGSGGDTQYF	TGTGCCAGCTCACCACCCGGCAGCGGGGGCGATACGCAGTATTTT
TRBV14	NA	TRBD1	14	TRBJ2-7	CASSQGDRAYEQYF	TGTGCCAGCAGCCAAGGGGACAGGGCCTACGAGCAGTACTTC
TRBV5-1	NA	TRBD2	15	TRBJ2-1	CASNNPSGGYNEQFF	TGCGCCAGCAACAACCCTAGCGGGGGCTACAATGAGCAGTTCTTC
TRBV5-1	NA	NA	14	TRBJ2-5	CASSLLEGGETQYF	TGCGCCAGCAGCTTGCTGGAGGGAGGAGAGACCCAGTACTTC
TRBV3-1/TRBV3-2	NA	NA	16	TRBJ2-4	CASSQDSAGERNIQYF	TGTGCCAGCAGCCAAGATTCGGCAGGGGAAAGAAACATTCAGTACTTC
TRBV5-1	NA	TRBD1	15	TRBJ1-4	CASSPGQGINEKLFF	TGCGCCAGCAGCCCGGGACAGGGTATTAATGAAAAACTGTTTTTT
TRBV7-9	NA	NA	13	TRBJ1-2	CASSSRTYYGYTF	TGTGCCAGCAGCTCCCGGACTTACTATGGCTACACCTTC
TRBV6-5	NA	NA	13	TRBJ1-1	CASSYGGETEAFF	TGTGCCAGCAGTTACGGGGGCGAAACTGAAGCTTTCTTT
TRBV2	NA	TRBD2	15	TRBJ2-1	CASSVSGGAGREQFF	TGTGCCAGCAGTGTCTCGGGGGGGGCCGGTCGGGAGCAGTTCTTC
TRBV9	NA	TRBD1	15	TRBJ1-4	CASSAFQGAGEKLFF	TGTGCCAGCAGCGCGTTCCAGGGGGCAGGTGAAAAACTGTTTTTT
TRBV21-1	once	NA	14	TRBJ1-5	CASKRNGTAGPQHF	TGTGCCAGCAAACGTAACGGGACAGCCGGGCCCCAGCATTTT
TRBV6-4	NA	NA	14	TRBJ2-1	CASSDSDFPNEQFF	TGTGCCAGCAGTGACTCGGACTTTCCCAATGAGCAGTTCTTC
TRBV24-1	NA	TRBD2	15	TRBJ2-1	CATSQTGGGTGEQFF	TGTGCCACCAGTCAAACGGGCGGGGGGACGGGTGAGCAGTTCTTC
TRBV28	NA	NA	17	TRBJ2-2	CASSRKRGLGETGELFF	TGTGCCAGCAGTCGTAAACGTGGCCTAGGAGAAACCGGGGAGCTGTTTTTT
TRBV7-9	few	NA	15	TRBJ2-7	CASSLPLGQTYEQYF	TGTGCCAGCAGCTTACCACTAGGACAGACCTACGAGCAGTACTTC
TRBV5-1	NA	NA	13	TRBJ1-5	CASSEQDGQPQHF	TGCGCCAGCAGTGAACAGGACGGTCAGCCCCAGCATTTT
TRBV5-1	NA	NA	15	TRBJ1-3	CASSLVRGQGNTIYF	TGCGCCAGCAGCTTGGTGCGGGGTCAGGGAAACACCATATATTTT
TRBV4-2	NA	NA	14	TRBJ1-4	CASSQDLSHEKLFF	TGTGCCAGCAGCCAAGATCTTTCTCATGAAAAACTGTTTTTT
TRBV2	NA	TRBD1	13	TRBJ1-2	CASSENWTGNYTF	TGTGCCAGCAGTGAAAACTGGACAGGGAACTACACCTTC
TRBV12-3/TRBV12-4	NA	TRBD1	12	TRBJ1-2	CASSRDSRGYTF	TGTGCCAGCAGCCGGGACAGTCGCGGCTACACCTTC